This T cell receptor beta chain was identified in a study of T-cell reconstitution after alpha-beta-depleted transplantation in children. The V end was cut by 3 bases, the J end by 4 bases, with 12 bases between. Per germline, CDR1 DFQATT and CDR2 SNEGSKA (reference sequence). CDR3 size: 14 residues. Only a few counts were recorded for this clonotype. Using unique molecular identifiers, the investigators prepared the TCRbeta library. Using its own MiXCR run on the PCR reads, TCRdb lists one record per CDR3 protein. The table records 420,000 or so distinct CDR3 sequences, 9.5% to 13% of them present only once.

The V gene is TRBV20-1, the J gene TRBJ2-2; D is possibly TRBD1 or TRBD2 (6 bases each). The sample consisted of PBMCs from the stem cell graft donor, taken from the stem cell graft. This TCR was recovered from a human donor who donated a stem cell graft to a child with acute myeloid leukemia. Written as DNA, the CDR3 is TGCAGTGCTAGTTCGGGGGCAGGCACCGGGGAGCTGTTTTTT. Protein: CSASSGAGTGELFF.